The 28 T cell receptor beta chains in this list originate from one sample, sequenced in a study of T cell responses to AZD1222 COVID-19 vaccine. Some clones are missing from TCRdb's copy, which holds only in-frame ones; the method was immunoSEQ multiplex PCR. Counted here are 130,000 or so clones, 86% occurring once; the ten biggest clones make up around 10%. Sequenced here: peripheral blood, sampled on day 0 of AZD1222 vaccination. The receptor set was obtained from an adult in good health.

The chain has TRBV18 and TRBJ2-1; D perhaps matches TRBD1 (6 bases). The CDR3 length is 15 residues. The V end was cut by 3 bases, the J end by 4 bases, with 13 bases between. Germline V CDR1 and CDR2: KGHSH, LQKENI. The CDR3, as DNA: TGTGCCAGCTCACCTTTTCGGGACATTTACAATGAGCAGTTCTTC. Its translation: CASSPFRDIYNEQFF.

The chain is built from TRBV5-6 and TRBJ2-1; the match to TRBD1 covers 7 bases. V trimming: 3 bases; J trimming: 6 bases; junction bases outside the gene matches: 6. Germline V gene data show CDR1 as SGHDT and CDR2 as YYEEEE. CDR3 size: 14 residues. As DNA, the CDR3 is TGTGCCAGCAGCTATGGACAGGAGATCAATGAGCAGTTCTTC. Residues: CASSYGQEINEQFF.

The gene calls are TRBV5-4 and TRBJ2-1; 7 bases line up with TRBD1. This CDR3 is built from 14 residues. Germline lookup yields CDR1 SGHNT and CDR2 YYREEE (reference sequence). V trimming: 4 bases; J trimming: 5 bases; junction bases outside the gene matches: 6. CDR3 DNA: TGTGCCAGCAGCAGGGGACAGAAGGACAATGAGCAGTTCTTC. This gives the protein CASSRGQKDNEQFF.

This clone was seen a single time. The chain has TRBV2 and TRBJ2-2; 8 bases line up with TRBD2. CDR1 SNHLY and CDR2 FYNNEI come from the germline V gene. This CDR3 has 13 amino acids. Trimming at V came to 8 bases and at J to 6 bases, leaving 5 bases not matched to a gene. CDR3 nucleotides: TGTGCCAGCGAGCGGGAGATCCCCGGGGAGCTGTTTTTT. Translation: CASEREIPGELFF.

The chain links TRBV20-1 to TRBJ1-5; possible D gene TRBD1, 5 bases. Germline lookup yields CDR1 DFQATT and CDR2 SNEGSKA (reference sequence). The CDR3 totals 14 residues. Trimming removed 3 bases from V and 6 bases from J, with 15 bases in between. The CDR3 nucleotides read TGCAGTGCTAGTAGCCAGGGAGGCAGTCAGCCCCAGCATTTT. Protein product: CSASSQGGSQPQHF.

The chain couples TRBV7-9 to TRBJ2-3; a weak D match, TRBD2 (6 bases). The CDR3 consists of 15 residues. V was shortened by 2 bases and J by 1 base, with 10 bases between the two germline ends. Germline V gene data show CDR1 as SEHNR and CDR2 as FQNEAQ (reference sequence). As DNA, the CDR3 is TGTGCCAGCAGCTTACGTTCGGGGGGCACAGATACGCAGTATTTT. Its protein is CASSLRSGGTDTQYF.

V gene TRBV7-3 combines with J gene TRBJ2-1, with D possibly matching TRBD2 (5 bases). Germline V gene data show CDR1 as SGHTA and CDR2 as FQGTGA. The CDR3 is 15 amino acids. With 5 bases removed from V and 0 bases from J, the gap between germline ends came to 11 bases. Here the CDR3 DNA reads TGTGCCAGCAGCAACGGAGGCAACTCCTACAATGAGCAGTTCTTC. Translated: CASSNGGNSYNEQFF.

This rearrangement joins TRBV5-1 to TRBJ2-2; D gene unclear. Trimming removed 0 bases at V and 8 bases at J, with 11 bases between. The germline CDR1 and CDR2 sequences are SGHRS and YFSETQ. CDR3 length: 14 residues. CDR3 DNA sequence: TGCGCCAGCAGCTTGGGCAGTCGTCTTGGGGAGCTGTTTTTT. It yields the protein CASSLGSRLGELFF.

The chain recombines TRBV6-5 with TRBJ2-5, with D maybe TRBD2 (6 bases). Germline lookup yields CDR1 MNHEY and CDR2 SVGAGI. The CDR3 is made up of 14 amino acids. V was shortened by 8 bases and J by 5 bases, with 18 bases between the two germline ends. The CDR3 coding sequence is TGTGCCAGCCCGGGGGACGGCCTTTGGGAGACCCAGTACTTC. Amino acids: CASPGDGLWETQYF.

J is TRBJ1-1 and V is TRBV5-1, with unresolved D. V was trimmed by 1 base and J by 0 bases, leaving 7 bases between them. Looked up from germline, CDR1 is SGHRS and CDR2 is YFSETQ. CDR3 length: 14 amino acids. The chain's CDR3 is CASSLNGVNTEAFF. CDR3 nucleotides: TGCGCCAGCAGCTTGAACGGGGTGAACACTGAAGCTTTCTTT. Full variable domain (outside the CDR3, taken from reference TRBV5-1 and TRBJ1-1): KAGVTQTPRYLIKTRGQQVTLSCSPISGHRSVSWYQQTPGQGLQFLFEYFSETQRNKGNFPGRFSGRQFSNSRSEMNVSTLELGDSALYLCASSLNGVNTEAFFGQGTRLTVV.

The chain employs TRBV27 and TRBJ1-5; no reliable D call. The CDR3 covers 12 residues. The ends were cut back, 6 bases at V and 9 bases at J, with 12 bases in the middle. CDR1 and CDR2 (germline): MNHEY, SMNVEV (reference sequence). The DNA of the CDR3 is TGTGCCAGCAGCCTAGGTGCTGGGCCCCAGCATTTT. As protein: CASSLGAGPQHF.

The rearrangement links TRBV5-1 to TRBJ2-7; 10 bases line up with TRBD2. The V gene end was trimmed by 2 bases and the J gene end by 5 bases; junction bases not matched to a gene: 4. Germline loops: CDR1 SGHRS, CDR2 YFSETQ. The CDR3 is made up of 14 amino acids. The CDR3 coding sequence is TGCGCCAGCAGCTTAGCGGGAGGGCACGACGAGCAGTACTTC. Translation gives CASSLAGGHDEQYF.

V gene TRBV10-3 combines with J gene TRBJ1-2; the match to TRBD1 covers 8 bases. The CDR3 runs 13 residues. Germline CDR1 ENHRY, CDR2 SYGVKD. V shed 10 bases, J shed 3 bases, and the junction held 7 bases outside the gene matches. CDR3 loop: CATTDREDYGYTF. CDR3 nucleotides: TGTGCCACCACGGACAGGGAAGACTATGGCTACACCTTC.

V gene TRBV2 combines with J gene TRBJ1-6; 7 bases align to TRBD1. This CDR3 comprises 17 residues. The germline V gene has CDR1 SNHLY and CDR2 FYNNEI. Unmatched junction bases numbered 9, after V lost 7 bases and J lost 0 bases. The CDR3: CASKSPEGASYNSPLHF. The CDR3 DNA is TGTGCCAGCAAATCACCCGAGGGGGCCTCCTATAATTCACCCCTCCACTTT.

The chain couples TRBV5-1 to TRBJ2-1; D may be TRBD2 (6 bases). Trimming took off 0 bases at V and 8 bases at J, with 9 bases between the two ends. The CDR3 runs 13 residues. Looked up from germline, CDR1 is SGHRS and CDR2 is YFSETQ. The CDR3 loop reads CASSLGAGYEQFF. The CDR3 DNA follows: TGCGCCAGCAGCTTGGGAGCGGGCTATGAGCAGTTCTTC. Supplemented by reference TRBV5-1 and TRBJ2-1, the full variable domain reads KAGVTQTPRYLIKTRGQQVTLSCSPISGHRSVSWYQQTPGQGLQFLFEYFSETQRNKGNFPGRFSGRQFSNSRSEMNVSTLELGDSALYLCASSLGAGYEQFFGPGTRLTVL.

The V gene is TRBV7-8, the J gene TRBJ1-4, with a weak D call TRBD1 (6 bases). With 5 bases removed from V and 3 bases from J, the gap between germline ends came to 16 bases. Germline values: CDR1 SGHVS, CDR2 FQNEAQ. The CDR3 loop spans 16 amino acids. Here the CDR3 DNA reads TGTGCCAGCAGCGTAGGGACACAGGCGGCTAATGAAAAACTGTTTTTT. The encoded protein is CASSVGTQAANEKLFF.

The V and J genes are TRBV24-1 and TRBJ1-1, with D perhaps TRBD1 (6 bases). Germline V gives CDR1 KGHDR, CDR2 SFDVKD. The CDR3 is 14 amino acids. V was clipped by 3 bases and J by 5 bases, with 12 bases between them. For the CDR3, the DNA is TGTGCCACCAGTGATAACAGGGCTGGGACTGAAGCTTTCTTT. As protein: CATSDNRAGTEAFF.

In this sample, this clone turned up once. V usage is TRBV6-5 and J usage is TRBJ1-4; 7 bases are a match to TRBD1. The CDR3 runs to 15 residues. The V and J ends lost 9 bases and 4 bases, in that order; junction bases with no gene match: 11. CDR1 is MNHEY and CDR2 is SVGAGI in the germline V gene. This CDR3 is CASRDSLSLNEKLFF. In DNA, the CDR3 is TGTGCCAGTCGGGACAGCCTCTCTCTTAATGAAAAACTGTTTTTT.

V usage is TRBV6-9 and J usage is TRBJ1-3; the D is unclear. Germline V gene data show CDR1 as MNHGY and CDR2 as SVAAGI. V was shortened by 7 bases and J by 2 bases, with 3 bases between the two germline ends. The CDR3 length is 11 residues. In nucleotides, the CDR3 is TGTGCCAGCAACCCTGGAAACACCATATATTTT. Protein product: CASNPGNTIYF.

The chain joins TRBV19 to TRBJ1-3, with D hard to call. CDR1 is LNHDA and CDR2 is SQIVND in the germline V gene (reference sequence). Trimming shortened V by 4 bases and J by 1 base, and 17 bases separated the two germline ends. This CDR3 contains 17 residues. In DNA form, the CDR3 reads TGTGCCAGTAGTACTCTTCATGGCAAAGGGTCTGGAAACACCATATATTTT. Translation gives CASSTLHGKGSGNTIYF.

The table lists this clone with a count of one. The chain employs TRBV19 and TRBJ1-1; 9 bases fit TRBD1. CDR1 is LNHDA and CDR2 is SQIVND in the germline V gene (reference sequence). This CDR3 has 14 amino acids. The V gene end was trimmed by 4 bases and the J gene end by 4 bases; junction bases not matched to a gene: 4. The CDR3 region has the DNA TGTGCCAGTAGTAGGCGGGACAGGGTCACTGAAGCTTTCTTT. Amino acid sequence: CASSRRDRVTEAFF.

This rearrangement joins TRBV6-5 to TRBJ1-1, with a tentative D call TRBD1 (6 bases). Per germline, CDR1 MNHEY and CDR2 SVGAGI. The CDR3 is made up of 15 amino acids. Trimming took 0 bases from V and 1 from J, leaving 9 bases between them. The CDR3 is CASSYSDRWNTEAFF. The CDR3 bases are TGTGCCAGCAGTTACTCCGACAGGTGGAACACTGAAGCTTTCTTT.

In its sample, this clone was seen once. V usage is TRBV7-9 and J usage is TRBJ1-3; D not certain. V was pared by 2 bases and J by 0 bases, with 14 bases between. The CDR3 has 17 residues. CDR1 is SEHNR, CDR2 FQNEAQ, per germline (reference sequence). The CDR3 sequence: CASSLPPASFSGNTIYF. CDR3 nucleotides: TGTGCCAGCAGCTTACCCCCAGCAAGCTTCTCTGGAAACACCATATATTTT.

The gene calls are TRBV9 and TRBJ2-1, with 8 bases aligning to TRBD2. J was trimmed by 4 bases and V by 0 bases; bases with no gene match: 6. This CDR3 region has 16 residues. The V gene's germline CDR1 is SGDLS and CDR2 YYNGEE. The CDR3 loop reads CASSVASGGIYNEQFF. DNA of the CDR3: TGTGCCAGCAGCGTAGCTTCGGGGGGGATTTACAATGAGCAGTTCTTC.

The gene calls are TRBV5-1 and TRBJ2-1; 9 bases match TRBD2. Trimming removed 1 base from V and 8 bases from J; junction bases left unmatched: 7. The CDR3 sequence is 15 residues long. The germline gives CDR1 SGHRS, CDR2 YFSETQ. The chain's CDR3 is CASSLHSGSRDEQFF. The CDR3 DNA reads TGCGCCAGCAGCTTGCATAGCGGGAGTAGGGATGAGCAGTTCTTC.

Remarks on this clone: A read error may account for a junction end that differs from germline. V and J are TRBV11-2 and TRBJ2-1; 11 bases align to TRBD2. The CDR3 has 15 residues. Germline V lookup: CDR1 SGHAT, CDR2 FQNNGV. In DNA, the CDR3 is TGTGCCAGCAGTTTAGCGGGAGGGTTGTACAATGAGCAGTTCTTC. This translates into CASSLAGGLYNEQFF.

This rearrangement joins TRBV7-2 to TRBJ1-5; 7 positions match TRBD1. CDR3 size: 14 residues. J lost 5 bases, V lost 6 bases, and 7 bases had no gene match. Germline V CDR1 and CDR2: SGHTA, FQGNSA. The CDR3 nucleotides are TGTGCCAGCAGTTTGACAGGGTTGGATCAGCCCCAGCATTTT. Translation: CASSLTGLDQPQHF.

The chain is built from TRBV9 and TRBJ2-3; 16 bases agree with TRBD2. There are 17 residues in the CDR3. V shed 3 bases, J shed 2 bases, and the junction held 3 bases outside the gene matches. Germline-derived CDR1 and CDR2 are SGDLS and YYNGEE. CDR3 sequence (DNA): TGTGCCAGCAGCGCAGGGACTAGCGGGAGGGCCACAGATACGCAGTATTTT. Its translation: CASSAGTSGRATDTQYF.